This is a list of T cell receptor beta chains from one sample in a study of Ad26.COV2.S vaccination and SARS-CoV-2 variants. Using immunoSEQ multiplex PCR, the repertoire was profiled, and TCRdb retains in-frame clones only, with some absent. Here the sample spans approximately 400,000 clones, roughly 85% being singletons. Sequenced material: peripheral blood, taken in a trial of Ad26.COV2.S vaccine versus placebo. Source of these receptors: a person aged 18-65 years who received the Ad26.COV2.S COVID-19 vaccine or a placebo. CDR3s include the opening cysteine and the closing phenylalanine or tryptophan. Each record gives: J gene, V gene, CDR3 protein.

TRBJ1-1	TRBV11-3	CASSLSGGMNTEAFF
TRBJ2-2	TRBV13	CASSLNLAGDNTGELFF
TRBJ1-2	TRBV11-2	CASSLERVGYTF
TRBJ2-7	TRBV6-5	CASSWGQGTEEQYF
TRBJ2-1	TRBV7-2	CASSYGLGYNEQFF
TRBJ2-1	TRBV4-3	CASSSSRVEQFF
TRBJ1-4	TRBV7-9	CASSLRRRDEKLFF
TRBJ2-1	TRBV7-9	CASSKGLADGNEQFF
TRBJ1-1	TRBV5-4	CASSLGSSVGATEAFF
TRBJ1-4	TRBV9	CASSGQQTNEKLFF
TRBJ2-7	TRBV7-9	CASSLAMGGSYEQYF
TRBJ1-5	TRBV7-8	CASSLRDRGDNQPQHF
TRBJ1-3	TRBV5-4	CASSLGLGNTIYF
TRBJ2-7	TRBV10-2	CASTTTPPAGEQYF
TRBJ1-4	TRBV5-5	CASRGFIPGAGEKLFF
TRBJ2-5	TRBV5-1	CASSFGGDLETQYF
TRBJ2-7	TRBV15	CATSRAIGRSSGGAREQYF
TRBJ1-1	TRBV27	CASSSKTVMNTEAFF
TRBJ2-5	TRBV20-1	CSAASGETQYF
TRBJ1-1	TRBV14	CASSPSGTRGMNTEAFF
TRBJ2-3	TRBV2	CASSVRSPGDTDTQYF
TRBJ2-7	TRBV6-5	CASSYQGGMDEQYF
TRBJ2-1	TRBV7-9	CASSSGQGQYNEQFF
TRBJ2-1	TRBV11-2	CASSLALGLAGNEQFF
TRBJ1-5	TRBV27	CASSLSADNQPQHF
TRBJ1-1	TRBV14	CASSQVNWATGDTEAFF
TRBJ1-3	TRBV5-1	CASSLAGQSGNTIYF
TRBJ2-3	TRBV7-2	CASSLAGTSGVKDTQYF
TRBJ2-5	TRBV12-3/TRBV12-4	CASSTRETQYF
TRBJ2-7	TRBV12-5	CASSGRADEQYF
TRBJ2-7	TRBV7-2	CASSLGAASEQYF
TRBJ2-7	TRBV4-1	CASSQVRLAVADEQYF
TRBJ1-6	TRBV13	CASSLGGSPLHF
TRBJ2-7	TRBV7-9	CASSNPGERYEQYF
TRBJ2-7	TRBV4-1	CASSQIGYDEQYF
TRBJ2-3	TRBV30	CAWSISGTPLGTQYF
TRBJ2-7	TRBV6-2/TRBV6-3	CASSRGSYEQYF
TRBJ2-7	TRBV20-1	CSANPTDEQYF
TRBJ2-7	TRBV6-1	CASSEVGGSYEQYF
TRBJ2-1	TRBV5-1	CASRLAGNNEQFF
TRBJ2-3	TRBV3-1/TRBV3-2	CASTGTEGGTDTQYF
TRBJ2-2	TRBV7-6	CASSLEVAGELFF
TRBJ1-4	TRBV9	CASSVSPNEKLFF